This T cell receptor beta chain comes out of a study of cytomegalovirus exposure and HLA in healthy donors. Across the whole study: From about 200 million T cells, an earlier analysis saw roughly 100 million unique TCR beta sequences. Early released data had about 85 million unique TCRs, all coming from HLA-typed donors. Study results and limitations: TCR beta chain V- and J-gene trimming was linked, in a later analysis, to a missense variant in DCLRE1C.

On this clone itself: Its antigen is not known.

PCR primers comprised 60 Vbeta and 13 Jbeta primers. Produced via immunoSEQ multiplex PCR; TCRdb's table is partial and in-frame only. This sample carries 200,000 to 250,000 clones, over 70% of them seen once, and the ten largest clones take roughly 0.7%. The sample was PBMCs. The receptor's source is a boy aged 2 to 10 in good health and CMV-seronegative.

The CDR3 reads CASRSYPGTANTEAFF. The CDR3 DNA reads as TGTGCCAGCAGGTCATACCCCGGGACAGCGAACACTGAAGCTTTCTTT. This chain uses TRBV27 with TRBJ1-1, with 7 positions matching TRBD1. Germline CDR1 MNHEY, CDR2 SMNVEV (reference sequence). The CDR3 consists of 16 residues. Losses at the gene ends were 6 bases for V and 1 base for J; bases not matched to a gene: 11.